Given below is one T cell receptor beta chain in context. What it binds is unknown. Every sample gave at least 5 micrograms of total RNA when it was extracted. The data are from a study of blood T cells in healthy people across ages. Whole-study context: Researchers report that template switching captured about one barcoded beta molecule per two T cells. Whole-study results and caveats: Unsorted PBMC input precluded a conclusive naive versus antigen-experienced comparison. There were more naive CD4+ cells and higher diversity in long-lived donors than in aged donors.

Looked up from germline, CDR1 is MNHEY and CDR2 is SVGEGT. The CDR3 length is 15 residues. Through a sample-barcoded 5' primer and a J-beta primer mix, a second PCR was run for roughly 7 to 12 cycles. Each CDR3 protein gets one entry after TCRdb re-called the 5' RACE reads with MiXCR. This table holds about 600,000 distinct CDR3 sequences, 45% to 55% found once. The sequenced sample was blood. This chain uses TRBV6-2 or TRBV6-3 with TRBJ2-5; 10 positions agree with TRBD1. The DNA end favors TRBJ2-7, so the J call may be wrong. The receptor's source is a man older than 75 in good health. DNA for the CDR3: TGTGCCAGCAGTAGACCGGGACAGGGGCTCTACGAGCAGTACTTC. Translation: CASSRPGQGLYEQYF.